This T cell receptor beta chain was captured by sequencing in a study of blood T cell repertoires in COVID-19. Whole-study context: COVID-19 samples collected from the United States, Italy and Spain covered acute and convalescent phases. Sample material is recorded as cDNA or gDNA derived from T cells, B-cell-depleted T cells, or PBMCs.

Germline CDR1 SGHTA, CDR2 FQGNSA. This CDR3 contains 17 residues. V was trimmed by 1 base and J by 4 bases, leaving 19 bases between them. This clone was recorded a few times. Profiling relied on immunoSEQ multiplex PCR, and the TCRdb table lists in-frame clones only, not all of them. The data contain more than 200,000 clones, around nine tenths of them singletons. This rearrangement joins TRBV7-2 to TRBJ1-2; D might be TRBD1 (6 bases). This receptor was identified in a middle-aged woman who had recovered from COVID-19. Sequenced input: peripheral blood. In DNA form, the CDR3 reads TGTGCCAGCAGCTTAGACATCCAGGGGCCGGATGGCTATGGCTACACCTTC. It is translated as CASSLDIQGPDGYGYTF.